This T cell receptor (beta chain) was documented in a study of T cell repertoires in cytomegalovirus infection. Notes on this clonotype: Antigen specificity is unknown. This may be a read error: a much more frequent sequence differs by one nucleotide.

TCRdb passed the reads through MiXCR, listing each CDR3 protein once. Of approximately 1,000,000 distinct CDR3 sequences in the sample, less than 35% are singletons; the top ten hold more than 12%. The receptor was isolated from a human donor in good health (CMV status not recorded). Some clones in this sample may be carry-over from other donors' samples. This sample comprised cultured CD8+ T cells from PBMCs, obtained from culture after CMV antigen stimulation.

The CDR3 reads CASRLSVGTQYF. In nucleotides, the CDR3 is TGTGCCAGCAGATTATCTGTGGGGACCCAGTACTTC. This chain links TRBV12-3 or TRBV12-4 with TRBJ2-5; no definite D call. There are 12 residues in the CDR3. The V gene lost 6 bases and the J gene lost 7 bases, with 12 bases spanning the gap.